The subject of this entry is one T cell receptor beta chain. The germline gives CDR1 SGDLS, CDR2 YYNGEE. The CDR3 extends over 16 amino acids. Trimming took 5 bases from V and 6 from J; bases not matched to a gene: 11. The sample belongs to a study of blood T cell repertoires in COVID-19. About the research overall: Acute and convalescent COVID-19 samples came from the United States, Italy and Spain. T cells, B-cell-depleted T cells, or PBMCs supplied cDNA or gDNA.

Original processing methods: Quantification of nucleated cells was approximated via reference gene primer amplification. Sequencing was performed with immunoSEQ multiplex PCR; in TCRdb, only in-frame clones are kept and a portion is missing. V and J calls and clone size are copied from that table; D and trimming were computed from the DNA. The top ten hold roughly a fifth of the sample, which has some 130,000 clones, over 70% seen once. The rearrangement uses TRBV9 and TRBJ2-1; 10 nucleotides agree with TRBD2. Sequenced material: peripheral blood. The sequence was obtained from an elderly man with acute or convalescent COVID-19. Here the CDR3 reads CASSARSGGAGNEQFF. Here the CDR3 DNA reads TGTGCCAGCAGTGCCCGAAGCGGGGGGGCGGGCAATGAGCAGTTCTTC. Full variable domain (missing parts from reference TRBV9 and TRBJ2-1): DSGVTQTPKHLITATGQRVTLRCSPRSGDLSVYWYQQSLDQGLQFLIQYYNGEERAKGNILERFSAQQFPDLHSELNLSSLELGDSALYFCASSARSGGAGNEQFFGPGTRLTVL.